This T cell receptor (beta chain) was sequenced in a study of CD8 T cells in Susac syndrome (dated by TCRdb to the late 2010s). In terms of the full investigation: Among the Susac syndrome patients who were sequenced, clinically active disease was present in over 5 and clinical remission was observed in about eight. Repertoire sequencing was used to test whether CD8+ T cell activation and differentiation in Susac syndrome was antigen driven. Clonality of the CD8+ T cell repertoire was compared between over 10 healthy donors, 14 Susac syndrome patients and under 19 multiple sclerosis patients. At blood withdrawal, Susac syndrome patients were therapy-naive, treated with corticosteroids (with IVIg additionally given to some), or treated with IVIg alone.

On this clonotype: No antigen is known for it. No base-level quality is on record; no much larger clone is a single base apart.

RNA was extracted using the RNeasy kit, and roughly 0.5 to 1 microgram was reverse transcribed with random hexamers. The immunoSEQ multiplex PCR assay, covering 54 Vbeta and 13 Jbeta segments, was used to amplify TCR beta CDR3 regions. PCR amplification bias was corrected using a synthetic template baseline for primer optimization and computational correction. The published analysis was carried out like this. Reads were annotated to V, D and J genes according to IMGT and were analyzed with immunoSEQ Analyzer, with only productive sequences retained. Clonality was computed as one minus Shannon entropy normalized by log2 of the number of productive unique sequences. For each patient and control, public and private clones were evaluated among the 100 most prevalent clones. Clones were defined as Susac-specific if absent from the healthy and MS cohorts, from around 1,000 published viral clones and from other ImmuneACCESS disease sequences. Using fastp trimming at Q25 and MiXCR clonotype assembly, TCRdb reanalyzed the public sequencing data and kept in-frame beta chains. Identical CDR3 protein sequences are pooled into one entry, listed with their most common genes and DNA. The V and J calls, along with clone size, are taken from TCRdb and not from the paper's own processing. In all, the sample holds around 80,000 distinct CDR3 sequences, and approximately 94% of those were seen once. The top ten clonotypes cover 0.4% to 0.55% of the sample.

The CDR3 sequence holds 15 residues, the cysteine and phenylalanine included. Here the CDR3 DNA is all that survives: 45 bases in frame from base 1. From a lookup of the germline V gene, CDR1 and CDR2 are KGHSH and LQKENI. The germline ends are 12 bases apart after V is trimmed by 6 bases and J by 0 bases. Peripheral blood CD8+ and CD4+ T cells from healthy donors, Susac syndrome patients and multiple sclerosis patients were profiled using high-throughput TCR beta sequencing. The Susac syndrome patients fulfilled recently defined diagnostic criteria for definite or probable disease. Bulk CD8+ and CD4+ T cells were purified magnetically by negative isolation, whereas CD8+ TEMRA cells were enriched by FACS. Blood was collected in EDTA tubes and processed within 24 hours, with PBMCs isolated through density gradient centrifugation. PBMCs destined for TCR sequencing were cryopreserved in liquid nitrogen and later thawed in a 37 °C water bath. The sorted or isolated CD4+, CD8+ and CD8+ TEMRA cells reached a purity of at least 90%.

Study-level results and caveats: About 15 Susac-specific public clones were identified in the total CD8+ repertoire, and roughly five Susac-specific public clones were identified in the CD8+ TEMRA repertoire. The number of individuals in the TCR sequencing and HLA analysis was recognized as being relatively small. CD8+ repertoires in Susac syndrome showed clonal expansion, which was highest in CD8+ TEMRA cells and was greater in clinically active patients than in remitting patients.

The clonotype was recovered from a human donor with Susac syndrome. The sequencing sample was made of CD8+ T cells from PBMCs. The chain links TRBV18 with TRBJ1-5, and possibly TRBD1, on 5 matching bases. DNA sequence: TGTGCCAGCTCCTACGGGGCCTCTAGCAATCAGCCCCAGCATTTT. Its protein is CASSYGASSNQPQHF.